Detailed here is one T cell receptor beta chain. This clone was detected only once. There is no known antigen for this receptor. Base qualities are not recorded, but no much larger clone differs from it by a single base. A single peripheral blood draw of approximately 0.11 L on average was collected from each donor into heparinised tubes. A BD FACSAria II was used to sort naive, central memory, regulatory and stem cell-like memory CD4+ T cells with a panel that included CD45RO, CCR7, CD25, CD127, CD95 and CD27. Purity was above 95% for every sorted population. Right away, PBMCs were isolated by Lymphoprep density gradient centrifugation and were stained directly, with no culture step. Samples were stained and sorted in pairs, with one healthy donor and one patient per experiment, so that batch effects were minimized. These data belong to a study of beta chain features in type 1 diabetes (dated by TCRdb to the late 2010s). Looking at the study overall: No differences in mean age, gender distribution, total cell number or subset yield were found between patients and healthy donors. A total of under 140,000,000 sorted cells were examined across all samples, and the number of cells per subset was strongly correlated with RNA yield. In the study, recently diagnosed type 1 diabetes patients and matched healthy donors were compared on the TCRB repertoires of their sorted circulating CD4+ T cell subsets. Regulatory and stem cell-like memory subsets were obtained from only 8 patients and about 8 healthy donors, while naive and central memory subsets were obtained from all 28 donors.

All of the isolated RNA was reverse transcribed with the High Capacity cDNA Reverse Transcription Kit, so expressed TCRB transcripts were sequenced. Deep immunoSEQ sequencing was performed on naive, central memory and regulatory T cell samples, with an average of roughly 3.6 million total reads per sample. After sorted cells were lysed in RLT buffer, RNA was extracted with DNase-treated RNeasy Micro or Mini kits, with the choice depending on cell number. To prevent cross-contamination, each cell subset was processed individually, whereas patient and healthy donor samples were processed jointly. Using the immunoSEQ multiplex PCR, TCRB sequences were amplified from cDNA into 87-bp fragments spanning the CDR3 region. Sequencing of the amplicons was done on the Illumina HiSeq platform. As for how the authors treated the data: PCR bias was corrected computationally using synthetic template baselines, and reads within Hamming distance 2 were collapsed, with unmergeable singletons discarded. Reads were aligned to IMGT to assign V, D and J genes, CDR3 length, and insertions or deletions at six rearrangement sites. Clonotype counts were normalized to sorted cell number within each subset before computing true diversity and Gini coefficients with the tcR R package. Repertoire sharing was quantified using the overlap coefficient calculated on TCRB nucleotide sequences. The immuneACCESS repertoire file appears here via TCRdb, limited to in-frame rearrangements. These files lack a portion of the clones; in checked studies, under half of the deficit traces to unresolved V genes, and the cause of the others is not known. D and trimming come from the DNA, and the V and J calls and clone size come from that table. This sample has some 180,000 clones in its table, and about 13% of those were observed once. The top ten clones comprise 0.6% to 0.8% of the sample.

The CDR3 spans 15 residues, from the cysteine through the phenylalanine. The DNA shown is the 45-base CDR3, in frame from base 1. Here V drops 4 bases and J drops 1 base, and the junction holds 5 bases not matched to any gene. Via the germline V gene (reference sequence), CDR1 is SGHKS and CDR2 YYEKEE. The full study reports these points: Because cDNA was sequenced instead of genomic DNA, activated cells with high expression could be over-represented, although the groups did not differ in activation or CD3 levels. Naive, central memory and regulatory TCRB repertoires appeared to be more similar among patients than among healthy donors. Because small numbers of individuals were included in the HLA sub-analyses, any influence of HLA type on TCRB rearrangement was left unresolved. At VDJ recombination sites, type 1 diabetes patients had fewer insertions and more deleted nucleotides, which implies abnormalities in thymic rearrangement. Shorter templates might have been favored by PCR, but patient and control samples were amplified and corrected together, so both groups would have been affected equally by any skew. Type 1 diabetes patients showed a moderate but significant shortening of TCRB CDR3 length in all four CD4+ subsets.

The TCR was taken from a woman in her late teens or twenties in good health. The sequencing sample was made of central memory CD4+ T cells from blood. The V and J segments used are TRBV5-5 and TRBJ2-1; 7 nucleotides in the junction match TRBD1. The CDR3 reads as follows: CASSRDRESYNEQFF. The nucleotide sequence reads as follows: TGTGCCAGCAGCCGGGACAGAGAATCCTACAATGAGCAGTTCTTC.